The TCR beta chain under discussion was sequenced for a study of patients and donors after allogeneic stem cell transplantation. The CDR3 has 13 residues. Germline trimming cut 6 bases from V and 2 bases from J; bases unmatched to any gene: 2. Germline CDR1 LGHNA, CDR2 YSLEER. TCRdb re-called the RT-PCR reads through MiXCR, storing one row per CDR3 protein. The data hold tens of thousands of distinct CDR3 sequences, with around 48% observed a single time. In its sample, this clonotype was seen a few times. The specimen sequenced was blood, either unsorted or a sorted T cell fraction (not recorded which). The TCR was taken from a human donor who was either an allogeneic HSCT recipient or a stem cell or donor lymphocyte infusion donor (not recorded which). It is not recorded whose cells these are; they may come from a transplant donor. The V gene is TRBV4-3, the J gene TRBJ1-1, with TRBD1 matching 8 bases. CDR3: CASRTGANTEAFF. CDR3 sequence (DNA): TGCGCCAGCAGGACAGGGGCTAACACTGAAGCTTTCTTT.